Each of the 14 T cell receptor beta chains below was sequenced from the same sample in a study of long-term antiretroviral therapy in people with HIV. With survey level as its setting, the immunoSEQ assay was v3.0. The repertoire was sequenced with immunoSEQ multiplex PCR; TCRdb's copy has only in-frame clones and lacks some. Of 35,000 or so clones listed, around 94% were seen once; the top ten hold roughly 3.9%. Sample: unsorted PBMCs, taken 4.1 years after starting antiretroviral therapy. These receptors were taken from a woman aged 45-59 years with HIV.

This sequence joins TRBV23-1 and TRBJ2-5; no reliable D call. TRBV23-1 counts as an open reading frame of uncertain function. The V end lost 0 bases, the J end lost 3 bases, and 11 bases lay between the germline ends. This CDR3 has 15 amino acids. The CDR3 protein is CASSQSGFAKETQYF. CDR3 nucleotide sequence: TGCGCCAGCAGTCAATCGGGGTTCGCGAAAGAGACCCAGTACTTC.

This chain joins TRBV2 and TRBJ2-7; maybe TRBD1 (6 bases). V was clipped by 8 bases and J by 0 bases, with 14 bases between them. The CDR3 loop spans 14 amino acids. Per the germline V gene, CDR1 is SNHLY and CDR2 is FYNNEI. The CDR3 region is CASRTDSSSYEQYF. The CDR3 DNA sequence: TGTGCCAGCCGGACAGATTCGAGCTCCTACGAGCAGTACTTC.

The rearrangement links TRBV11-2 to TRBJ1-4, with no clear D. V dropped 1 base and J dropped 0 bases, with 3 bases sitting between them. This CDR3 contains 14 residues. Germline-derived CDR1 and CDR2 are SGHAT and FQNNGV. CDR3 DNA sequence: TGTGCCAGCAGCTTAGGGACAACTAATGAAAAACTGTTTTTT. This encodes CASSLGTTNEKLFF.

This clone came up once. The genes are TRBV25-1 and TRBJ2-1, with D possibly being TRBD2 (5 bases). Per the germline V gene, CDR1 is MGHDK and CDR2 is SYGVNS. CDR3 length: 15 amino acids. V dropped 2 bases and J dropped 2 bases, with 10 bases sitting between them. CDR3 sequence reads: CASSEGPGTYNEQFF. The CDR3 DNA is TGTGCCAGCAGTGAAGGACCGGGGACCTACAATGAGCAGTTCTTC.

The chain carries TRBV6-5 and TRBJ1-3; maybe TRBD1 (6 bases). V was shortened by 1 base and J by 6 bases, with 16 bases between the two germline ends. Germline lookup yields CDR1 MNHEY and CDR2 SVGAGI. The CDR3 consists of 16 residues. CDR3 in DNA: TGTGCCAGCAGTTACTATGGGGGGGCGAATGAAAACACCATATATTTT. Its protein product is CASSYYGGANENTIYF.

J is TRBJ1-5 and V is TRBV7-8, with no clear D. This CDR3 is 16 amino acids long. Trimming shortened V by 1 base and J by 6 bases, and 16 bases separated the two germline ends. Germline CDR1 SGHVS, CDR2 FQNEAQ. The CDR3 protein is CASSLVALGKAQPQHF. CDR3 coding DNA: TGTGCCAGCAGCTTAGTAGCCTTGGGGAAGGCTCAGCCCCAGCATTTT.

This chain joins TRBV29-1 and TRBJ2-7, with a tentative D call TRBD2 (6 bases). From germline, CDR1 is SQVTM and CDR2 ANQGSEA. CDR3 length equals 16 residues. V lost 5 bases and J 0 bases, leaving 20 bases between the germline ends. The CDR3 nucleotides read TGCAGCGTTCGGGGGTCAAGACAGCGTACCTCCTACGAGCAGTACTTC. Its protein is CSVRGSRQRTSYEQYF.

The chain is built from TRBV6-5 and TRBJ1-2; 10 nucleotides match TRBD1. The CDR3 has 15 amino acids. V was pared by 1 base and J by 7 bases, with 6 bases of the junction left unmatched. Germline V gene data show CDR1 as MNHEY and CDR2 as SVGAGI. The CDR3 DNA reads TGTGCCAGCAGTTACTTCGGACAGGGGGATCGTGGCTACACCTTC. Translation: CASSYFGQGDRGYTF.

The count of this clone is one. V and J are TRBV6-1 and TRBJ1-4, with D hard to call. This CDR3 is built from 13 residues. The germline V gene has CDR1 MNHNS and CDR2 SASEGT. Trimming took off 3 bases at V and 8 bases at J, with 10 bases between the two ends. The CDR3 region is CASSEGGLEKLFF. The CDR3, as DNA: TGTGCCAGCAGTGAGGGTGGGCTCGAAAAACTGTTTTTT.

The DNA for the CDR3 is TGTGCCAGCAGCTCGACATATCTTTATGGCTACACCTTC. Translating it yields CASSSTYLYGYTF. The chain combines TRBV28 with TRBJ1-2; D gene ambiguous. From germline, CDR1 is MDHEN and CDR2 SYDVKM. With 6 bases removed from V and 5 bases from J, the gap between germline ends came to 13 bases. CDR3 length: 13 amino acids.

The chain links TRBV7-2 to TRBJ1-2; the D is unclear. V was pared by 4 bases and J by 4 bases, with 19 bases between. The CDR3 is made up of 16 amino acids. Germline V gene sequence: CDR1 SGHTA, CDR2 FQGNSA. In nucleotides, the CDR3 is TGTGCCAGCAGCTCCAGGAGGGAGTCCATTGGCTATGGCTACACCTTC. Protein: CASSSRRESIGYGYTF.

This rearrangement joins TRBV6-1 to TRBJ1-2; 9 nucleotides match TRBD1. CDR1 is MNHNS and CDR2 is SASEGT in the germline V gene. This CDR3 has 14 amino acids. Trimming cost V 5 bases and J 6 bases; bases outside gene matches: 7. This CDR3 is CASSPERTGDGYTF. The CDR3 coding sequence is TGTGCCAGCAGTCCAGAGCGGACAGGGGATGGCTACACCTTC.

The V gene is TRBV29-1, the J gene TRBJ1-2; D remains ambiguous. The germline V and J ends were trimmed by 1 base and 4 bases, with 4 bases remaining between them. CDR1 is SQVTM and CDR2 is ANQGSEA in the germline V gene. This CDR3 comprises 11 residues. The DNA for the CDR3 is TGCAGCGTTGAAGTTCGCTATGGCTACACCTTC. It encodes CSVEVRYGYTF.

This clone has just one count. CDR3 bases: TGTGCCTGGAGTGTTGGCGCAAGCTCCTATAATTCACCCCTCCACTTT. This gives the protein CAWSVGASSYNSPLHF. This chain joins TRBV30 and TRBJ1-6, with unresolved D. V was cut by 0 bases and J by 0 bases, with 9 bases left in between. This CDR3 spans 16 amino acids. The germline gives CDR1 GTSNPN, CDR2 SVGIG (reference sequence).